This entry concerns a single T cell receptor (beta chain). The antigen is unknown. CDR3 length: 14 amino acids. The V gene's germline CDR1 is SGHRS and CDR2 YFSETQ. This specimen belongs to a study of CD8+ T cells in alopecia areata. General study results and limits: Lesional tissue from the scalp (especially in alopecia totalis/universalis) showed higher clonality than normal scalp. Within the top 100, expanded CD8+ clones significantly decreased with tofacitinib, as did scalp clonality. There were also resident alphabeta T cells of normal skin sequenced in scalp samples.

Treatment meaning: oral pan-JAK inhibitor, 5-10 mg twice daily. Sequencing relied on a cDNA template that was reverse transcribed from extracted RNA. Here immunoSEQ multiplex PCR was the method, and the copy in TCRdb shows in-frame clones only, minus some. The table has 150,000 to 200,000 clones, roughly 50% seen once. Sequences were derived from CD4+ T cells sorted from blood, sampled at week 56, from a patient treated with tofacitinib. The chain couples TRBV5-1 to TRBJ2-5; D possibly corresponds to TRBD1 (6 bases). The better agreement between TRBJ2-7 and the DNA end casts doubt on the J call. This receptor was taken from a human donor with alopecia areata. The CDR3 is CASSWAGEGLEQYF. CDR3 DNA sequence: TGCGCCAGCAGCTGGGCAGGGGAAGGCCTCGAGCAGTACTTC.